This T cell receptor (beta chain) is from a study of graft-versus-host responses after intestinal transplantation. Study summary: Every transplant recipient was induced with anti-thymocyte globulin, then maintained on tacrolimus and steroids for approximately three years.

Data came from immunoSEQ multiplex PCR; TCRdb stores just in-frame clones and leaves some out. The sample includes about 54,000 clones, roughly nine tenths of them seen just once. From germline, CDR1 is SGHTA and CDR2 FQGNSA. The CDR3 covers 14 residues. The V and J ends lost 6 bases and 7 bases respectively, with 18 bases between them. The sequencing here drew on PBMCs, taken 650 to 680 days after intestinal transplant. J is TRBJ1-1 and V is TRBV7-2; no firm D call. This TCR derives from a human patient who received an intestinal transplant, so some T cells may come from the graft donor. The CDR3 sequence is CASRPGSGYSEAFF. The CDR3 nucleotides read TGTGCCAGCAGACCTGGTTCGGGGTACAGTGAAGCTTTCTTT.